The 2 T cell receptor beta chains given below trace back to one sample, sequenced in a study of blood T cell repertoires in COVID-19. Profiled with immunoSEQ multiplex PCR; TCRdb holds only in-frame clones, not every one. The sample holds some 80,000 clones, around 76% seen once. Sequencing input: peripheral blood. The receptor set was obtained from a woman older than 75 with active or convalescent COVID-19.

This chain's CDR3 is CASSSMPRTGYNEQFF. CDR3 nucleotides: TGTGCCAGCAGTTCCATGCCCAGGACAGGTTACAATGAGCAGTTCTTC. The chain recombines TRBV27 with TRBJ2-1, with 7 bases lining up with TRBD1. Germline loops: CDR1 MNHEY, CDR2 SMNVEV (reference sequence). CDR3 length equals 16 residues. The J segment lost 4 bases and the V segment lost 4 bases, leaving 10 bases of the junction unmatched.

This clone has a single count. The chain recombines TRBV15 with TRBJ1-4, with TRBD1 matching over 8 bases. Germline trimming cut 1 base from V and 6 bases from J; bases unmatched to any gene: 4. Germline CDR1 and CDR2: LNHNV and YYDKDF (reference sequence). CDR3 length: 15 residues. The CDR3, as DNA: TGTGCCACCAGCAGAGTGGACAGGGTGGATGAAAAACTGTTTTTT. Encoded protein: CATSRVDRVDEKLFF.